The T cell receptor (beta chain) described here comes from a study of shared clonotypes between healthy human individuals. This clone was recorded only once. The antigen remains unidentified. Sequencing used immunoSEQ multiplex PCR; TCRdb keeps in-frame clones, though not all of them. The table records some 900,000 clones, less than 85% of them present only once. The CDR3 has 17 residues. Germline V CDR1 and CDR2: SGHNT, YYREEE (reference sequence). Trimming pared 0 bases from V and 4 bases from J, leaving 19 bases between. Points from the study as a whole: Some clonotypes were shared by all four sorted-subset donors, while others were not shared. The non-shared ones had lower generation probabilities than the shared ones. In a few donors, around 4.8% of naive CD4 clonotypes appeared in common.

Source material: memory CD4+ T cells sorted from blood. Subset here: CD45RA-negative fraction. This clonotype was obtained from a man aged 18 to 29 in good health. This sequence joins TRBV5-4 and TRBJ1-2; possible D gene TRBD1, 5 bases. CDR3 DNA: TGTGCCAGCAGCTTGGCCGGGTTGGGGGGTACGGTCTATGGCTACACCTTC. This translates into CASSLAGLGGTVYGYTF. The full variable domain, completed using reference TRBV5-4 and TRBJ1-2, is ETGVTQSPTHLIKTRGQQVTLRCSSQSGHNTVSWYQQALGQGPQFIFQYYREEENGRGNFPPRFSGLQFPNYSSELNVNALELDDSALYLCASSLAGLGGTVYGYTFGSGTRLTVV.